Listed below are T cell receptor beta chains from one sample, sequenced in a study of cytomegalovirus exposure and HLA in healthy donors. Assay used: immunoSEQ multiplex PCR; TCRdb lists only in-frame clones, some missing. The data show more than 20,000 clones, with about 97% seen just once and roughly a tenth held by the top ten. Sample: PBMCs. All receptors derive from a man younger than 40 in good health and CMV-seropositive. Each CDR3 is given with its conserved first and last residue.

J gene | V gene | CDR3 protein
TRBJ2-7 | TRBV28 | CASSSKAYEQYF
TRBJ1-2 | TRBV7-9 | CASSLGETGESGYTF
TRBJ2-1 | TRBV28 | CASSLFGGGIDNEQFF
TRBJ2-3 | TRBV19 | CASSVQLAGAADTQYF
TRBJ2-1 | TRBV28 | CASSLAGGRQFF
TRBJ1-3 | TRBV30 | CAWTGGVGNTIYF
TRBJ1-5 | TRBV27 | CASSPGGQDQPQHF
TRBJ2-3 | TRBV13 | CASSVLTDTQYF
TRBJ2-1 | TRBV28 | CASSSPGLAGVNEQFF
TRBJ1-1 | TRBV7-2 | CASSLNRGTVTEAFF
TRBJ2-7 | TRBV27 | CASSLSRAHEQYF
TRBJ1-1 | TRBV25-1 | CASRQIGRTEAFF
TRBJ2-7 | TRBV28 | CASRPPTGEQYF
TRBJ2-3 | TRBV10-3 | CATQGADTQYF
TRBJ2-7 | TRBV7-2 | CASSSKSGSYEQYF
TRBJ2-5 | TRBV20-1 | CSAVRETQYF
TRBJ2-1 | TRBV5-1 | CASSLDGGRGEQFF